The rows below give T cell receptor beta chains drawn from one sample of a study of radiotherapy plus CTLA-4 blockade in lung cancer. Sequenced by immunoSEQ multiplex PCR; TCRdb stores in-frame clones only, minus some. The sample carries about 49,000 clones, around 73% recorded once. The specimen was peripheral blood, collected from a patient treated with radiotherapy plus ipilimumab. These receptors all come from a human donor with non-small cell lung cancer who had a complete response to radiotherapy plus ipilimumab. Each CDR3 is given with its conserved first and last residue.

j_call: TRBJ2-1; v_call: TRBV7-6; cdr3_aa: CASSSAVGPVGYNEQFF
j_call: TRBJ2-7; v_call: TRBV7-9; cdr3_aa: CASSTNRNYEQYF
j_call: TRBJ2-5; v_call: TRBV5-1; cdr3_aa: CASSLEGAFGGETQYF
j_call: TRBJ2-2; v_call: TRBV29-1; cdr3_aa: CSVSGTTYTGELFF
j_call: TRBJ2-1; v_call: TRBV5-1; cdr3_aa: CASSWTGQGAYEQFF
j_call: TRBJ1-5; v_call: TRBV10-3; cdr3_aa: CAISGGDRPQHF
j_call: TRBJ2-7; v_call: TRBV7-2; cdr3_aa: CASSFTSQGAYEQYF
j_call: TRBJ1-5; v_call: TRBV30; cdr3_aa: CAWSRDRAYQPQHF
j_call: TRBJ2-7; v_call: TRBV6-6; cdr3_aa: CASRRTGVLEQYF
j_call: TRBJ2-7; v_call: TRBV10-2; cdr3_aa: CASTKAGTGGSYEQYF
j_call: TRBJ1-2; v_call: TRBV28; cdr3_aa: CASSSDRNYGYTF
j_call: TRBJ2-7; v_call: TRBV5-1; cdr3_aa: CASGQGALGYEQYF
j_call: TRBJ2-7; v_call: TRBV28; cdr3_aa: CASSRFGTGGREQYF
j_call: TRBJ2-1; v_call: TRBV7-9; cdr3_aa: CASSWSDNNEQFF
j_call: TRBJ2-2; v_call: TRBV18; cdr3_aa: CASSPRTSGRSGELFF
j_call: TRBJ2-7; v_call: TRBV5-6; cdr3_aa: CASSWDRAYEQYF
j_call: TRBJ1-2; v_call: TRBV5-4; cdr3_aa: CASSLGRITANYGYTF
j_call: TRBJ1-6; v_call: TRBV5-1; cdr3_aa: CASSLRTGLNSPLHF
j_call: TRBJ2-7; v_call: TRBV28; cdr3_aa: CASSPAAGASYEQYF
j_call: TRBJ2-2; v_call: TRBV5-5; cdr3_aa: CASSVQGLNTGELFF
j_call: TRBJ2-3; v_call: TRBV5-6; cdr3_aa: CASSFGGAQYF
j_call: TRBJ1-5; v_call: TRBV19; cdr3_aa: CASSIRTALYQPQHF
j_call: TRBJ2-1; v_call: TRBV27; cdr3_aa: CASSLHGSPNNEQFF
j_call: TRBJ2-3; v_call: TRBV7-9; cdr3_aa: CASSLGGLYTDTQYF
j_call: TRBJ1-1; v_call: TRBV5-1; cdr3_aa: CASSTGAHRAWDTEAFF
j_call: TRBJ1-1; v_call: TRBV10-1; cdr3_aa: CASSGRGQIEAFF
j_call: TRBJ2-3; v_call: TRBV6-5; cdr3_aa: CASSLAPSSGGGTQYF
j_call: TRBJ2-7; v_call: TRBV7-9; cdr3_aa: CASSSPGQGTYEQYF
j_call: TRBJ1-1; v_call: TRBV19; cdr3_aa: CASSILHMNTEAFF